The sequence of this T cell receptor (beta chain) was determined in a study of breast tumors, draining lymph nodes, adjacent tissues. Overall study results and limits: Compared with lymph nodes, tumors were less diverse; compared with nontumor tissue, more. Luminal-like breast cancer showed significantly higher tumor–nontumor repertoire similarity than basal-like. The data were judged consistent with most tumor T cells coming from lymph node and expanding in tumor.

Axillary draining lymph nodes of breast cancer patients supplied the node samples. The germline gives CDR1 SGHRS, CDR2 YFSETQ. Trimming cost V 2 bases and J 10 bases, with 12 bases left between them. This CDR3 has 12 amino acids. MiXCR, run by TCRdb on the multiplex PCR reads, gives a single entry per CDR3 protein. The top ten hold over 1.1% of the sample, which has under 250,000 distinct CDR3 sequences, roughly 32% seen once. Comment on this clonotype: Antigen unknown.

J is TRBJ1-2 and V is TRBV5-1; weak D call: TRBD1 (5 bases). The receptor was derived from a female donor with breast cancer. Some clones in this sample may be carry-over from other donors' samples. The sample comprised axillary lymph node tissue. In nucleotides, the CDR3 is TGCGCCAGCAGCTTAAGGGGAAATGACTACACCTTC. Translating gives CASSLRGNDYTF.